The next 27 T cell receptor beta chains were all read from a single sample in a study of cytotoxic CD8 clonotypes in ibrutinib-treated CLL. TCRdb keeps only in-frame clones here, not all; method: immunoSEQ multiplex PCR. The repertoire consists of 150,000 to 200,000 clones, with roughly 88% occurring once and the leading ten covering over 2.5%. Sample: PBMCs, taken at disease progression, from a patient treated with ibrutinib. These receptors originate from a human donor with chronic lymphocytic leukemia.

The DNA for the CDR3 is TGTGCCAGCAGCTTTGTTACTCCGACTAGCGGGAACACCGGGGAGCTGTTTTTT. Its protein product is CASSFVTPTSGNTGELFF. V gene TRBV7-2 combines with J gene TRBJ2-2; TRBD2 aligns across 9 bases. This CDR3 has 18 residues. V trimming: 3 bases; J trimming: 1 base; junction bases outside the gene matches: 9. Germline CDR1 and CDR2: SGHTA and FQGNSA. Full variable domain (outside the CDR3, taken from reference TRBV7-2 and TRBJ2-2): GAGVSQSPSNKVTEKGKDVELRCDPISGHTALYWYRQSLGQGLEFLIYFQGNSAPDKSGLPSDRFSAERTGGSVSTLTIQRTQQEDSAVYLCASSFVTPTSGNTGELFFGEGSRLTVL.

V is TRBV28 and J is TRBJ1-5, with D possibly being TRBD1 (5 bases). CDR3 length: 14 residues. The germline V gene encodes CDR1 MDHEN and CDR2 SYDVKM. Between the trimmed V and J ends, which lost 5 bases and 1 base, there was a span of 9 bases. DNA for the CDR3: TGTGCCAGCAGTCGCGGACAAAGCAATCAGCCCCAGCATTTT. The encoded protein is CASSRGQSNQPQHF.

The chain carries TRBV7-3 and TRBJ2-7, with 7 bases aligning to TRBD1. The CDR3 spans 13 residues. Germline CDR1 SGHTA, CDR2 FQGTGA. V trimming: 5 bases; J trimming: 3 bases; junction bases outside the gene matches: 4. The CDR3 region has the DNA TGTGCCAGCAGCCCGAGACAGGGCTACGAGCAGTACTTC. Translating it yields CASSPRQGYEQYF.

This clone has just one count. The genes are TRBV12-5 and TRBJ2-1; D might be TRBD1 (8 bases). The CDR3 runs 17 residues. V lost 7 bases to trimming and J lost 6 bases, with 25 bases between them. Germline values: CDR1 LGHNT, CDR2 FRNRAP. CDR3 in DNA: TGTGCTAGTGCCCTCGACAGGGGCGGGAGAACCGGCAATGAGCAGTTCTTC. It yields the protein CASALDRGGRTGNEQFF.

This CDR3 is CASSTSGTSGREQFF. The CDR3 nucleotides read TGTGCCAGCAGTACATCCGGGACTAGCGGAAGGGAGCAGTTCTTC. The chain recombines TRBV6-6 with TRBJ2-1; 11 bases fit TRBD2. There are 15 residues in the CDR3. The V and J ends lost 5 bases and 10 bases, in that order; junction bases with no gene match: 10. CDR1 and CDR2 (germline): MNHNY, SVGAGI (reference sequence).

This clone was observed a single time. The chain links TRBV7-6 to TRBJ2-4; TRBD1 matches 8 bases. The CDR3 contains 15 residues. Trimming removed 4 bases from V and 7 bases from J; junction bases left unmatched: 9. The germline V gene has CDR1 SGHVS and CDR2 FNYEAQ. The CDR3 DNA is TGTGCCAGCAGCTCCATAACGGGACAGGCCAACATTCAGTACTTC. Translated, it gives CASSSITGQANIQYF.

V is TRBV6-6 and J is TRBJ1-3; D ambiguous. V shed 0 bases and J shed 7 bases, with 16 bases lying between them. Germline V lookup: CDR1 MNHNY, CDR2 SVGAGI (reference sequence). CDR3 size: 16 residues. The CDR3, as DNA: TGTGCCAGCAGTTACTCGACCCGTCAGATCGGGAACACCATATATTTT. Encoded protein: CASSYSTRQIGNTIYF.

The CDR3 DNA follows: TGTGCCAGCATGGGGGTGAGGCACACCGGGGAGCTGTTTTTT. This sequence encodes CASMGVRHTGELFF. The chain recombines TRBV27 with TRBJ2-2; either TRBD1 or TRBD2 may supply D (5 bases each). This CDR3 region has 14 residues. The germline V and J ends were trimmed by 7 bases and 3 bases, with 12 bases remaining between them. Germline assignment: CDR1 MNHEY and CDR2 SMNVEV (reference sequence).

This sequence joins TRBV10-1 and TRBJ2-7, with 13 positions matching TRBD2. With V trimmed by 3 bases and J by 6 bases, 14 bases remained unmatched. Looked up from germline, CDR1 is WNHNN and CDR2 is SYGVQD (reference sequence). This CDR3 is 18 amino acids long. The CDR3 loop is CASSESGLAGISPSEQYF. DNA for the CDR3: TGCGCCAGCAGTGAATCGGGACTAGCGGGAATATCGCCTTCCGAGCAGTACTTC.

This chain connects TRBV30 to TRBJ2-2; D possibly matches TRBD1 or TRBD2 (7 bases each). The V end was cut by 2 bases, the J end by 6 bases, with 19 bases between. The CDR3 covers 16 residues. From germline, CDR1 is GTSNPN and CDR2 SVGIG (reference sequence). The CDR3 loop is CAWSPRGRALSGELFF. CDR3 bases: TGTGCCTGGAGTCCCAGGGGGAGGGCCTTGTCCGGGGAGCTGTTTTTT.

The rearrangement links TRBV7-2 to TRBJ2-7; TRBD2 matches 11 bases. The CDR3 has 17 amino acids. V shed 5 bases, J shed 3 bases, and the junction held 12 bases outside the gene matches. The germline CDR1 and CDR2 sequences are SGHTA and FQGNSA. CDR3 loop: CASSPLAGGYSGYEQYF. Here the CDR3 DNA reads TGTGCCAGCAGCCCTCTAGCGGGAGGCTATTCGGGCTACGAGCAGTACTTC.

The CDR3 loop is CASSDLQGYGYTF. CDR3 nucleotide sequence: TGTGCCAGCAGTGACCTCCAAGGGTATGGCTACACCTTC. The chain has TRBV6-4 and TRBJ1-2; no firm D call. Per germline, CDR1 MRHNA and CDR2 SNTAGT. This CDR3 has 13 residues. With 2 bases removed from V and 5 bases from J, the gap between germline ends came to 9 bases.

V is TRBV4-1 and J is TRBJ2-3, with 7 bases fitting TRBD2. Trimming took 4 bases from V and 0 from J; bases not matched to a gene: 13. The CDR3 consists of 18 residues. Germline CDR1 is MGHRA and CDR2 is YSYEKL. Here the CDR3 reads CASSLVAGEYSSTDTQYF. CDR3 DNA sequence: TGCGCCAGCAGCCTCGTCGCGGGAGAATATAGTAGCACAGATACGCAGTATTTT.

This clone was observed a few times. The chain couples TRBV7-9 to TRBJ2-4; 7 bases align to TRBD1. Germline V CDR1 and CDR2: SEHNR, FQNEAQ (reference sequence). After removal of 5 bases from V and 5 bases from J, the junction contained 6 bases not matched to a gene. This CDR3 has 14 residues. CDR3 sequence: CASSERQGQNIQYF. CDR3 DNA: TGTGCCAGCAGCGAAAGACAGGGACAAAACATTCAGTACTTC.

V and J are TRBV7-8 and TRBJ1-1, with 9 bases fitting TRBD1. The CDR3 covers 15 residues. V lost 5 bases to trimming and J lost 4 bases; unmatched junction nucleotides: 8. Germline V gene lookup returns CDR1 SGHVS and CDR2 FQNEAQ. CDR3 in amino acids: CASSAPTGGFTEAFF. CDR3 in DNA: TGTGCCAGCAGCGCTCCGACAGGGGGGTTCACTGAAGCTTTCTTT. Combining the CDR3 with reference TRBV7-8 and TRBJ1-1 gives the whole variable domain GAGVSQSPRYKVAKRGQDVALRCDPISGHVSLFWYQQALGQGPEFLTYFQNEAQLDKSGLPSDRFFAERPEGSVSTLKIQRTQQEDSAVYLCASSAPTGGFTEAFFGQGTRLTVV.

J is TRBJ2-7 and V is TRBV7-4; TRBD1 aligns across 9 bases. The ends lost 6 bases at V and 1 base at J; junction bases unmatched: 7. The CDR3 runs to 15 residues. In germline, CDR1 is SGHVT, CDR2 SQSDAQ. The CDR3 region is CASSSTGTGSYEQYF. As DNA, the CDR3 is TGTGCCAGCAGTTCCACCGGGACAGGGTCCTACGAGCAGTACTTC.

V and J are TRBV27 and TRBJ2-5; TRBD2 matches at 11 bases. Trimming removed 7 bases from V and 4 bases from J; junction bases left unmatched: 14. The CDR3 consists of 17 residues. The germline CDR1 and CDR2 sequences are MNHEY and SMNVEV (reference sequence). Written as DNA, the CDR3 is TGTGCCAGCAAATTAGCGGGAGGGCCCGTCAGGAGAGAGACCCAGTACTTC. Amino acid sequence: CASKLAGGPVRRETQYF.

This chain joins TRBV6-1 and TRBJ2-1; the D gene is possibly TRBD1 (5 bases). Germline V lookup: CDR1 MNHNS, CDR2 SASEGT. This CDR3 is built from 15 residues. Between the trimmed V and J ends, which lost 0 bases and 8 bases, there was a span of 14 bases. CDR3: CASSEASAGFDEQFF. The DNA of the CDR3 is TGTGCCAGCAGTGAAGCGTCGGCAGGGTTCGATGAGCAGTTCTTC.

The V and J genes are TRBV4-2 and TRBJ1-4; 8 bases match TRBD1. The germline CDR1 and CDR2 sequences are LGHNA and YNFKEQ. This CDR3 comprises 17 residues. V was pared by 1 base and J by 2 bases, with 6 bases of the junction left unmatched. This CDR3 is CASSQGDRTGTNEKLFF. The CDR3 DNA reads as TGTGCCAGCAGCCAAGGGGACAGGACGGGGACTAATGAAAAACTGTTTTTT.

The CDR3 loop is CASSLRAGTSAFF. CDR3 bases: TGCGCCAGCAGCCTTAGGGCCGGGACTAGCGCCTTCTTC. This rearrangement joins TRBV4-3 to TRBJ2-1, with 10 bases that match TRBD2. Germline CDR1 is LGHNA and CDR2 is YSLEER. This CDR3 contains 13 residues. The junction had 10 bases not matched to a gene; V was cut back by 4 bases and J by 16 bases.

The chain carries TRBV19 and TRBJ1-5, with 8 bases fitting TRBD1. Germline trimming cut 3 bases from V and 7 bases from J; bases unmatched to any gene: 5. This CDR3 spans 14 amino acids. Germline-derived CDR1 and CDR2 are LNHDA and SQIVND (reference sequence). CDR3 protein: CASSMSAGGQPQHF. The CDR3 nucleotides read TGTGCCAGTAGTATGTCGGCAGGGGGCCAGCCCCAGCATTTT. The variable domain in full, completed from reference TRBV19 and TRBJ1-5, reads DGGITQSPKYLFRKEGQNVTLSCEQNLNHDAMYWYRQDPGQGLRLIYYSQIVNDFQKGDIAEGYSVSREKKESFPLTVTSAQKNPTAFYLCASSMSAGGQPQHFGDGTRLSIL.

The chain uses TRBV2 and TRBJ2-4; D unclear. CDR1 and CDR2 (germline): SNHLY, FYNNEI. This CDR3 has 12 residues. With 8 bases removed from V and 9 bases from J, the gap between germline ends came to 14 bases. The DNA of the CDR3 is TGTGCCAGCCAGGCTGCCCCCACCATTCAGTACTTC. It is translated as CASQAAPTIQYF. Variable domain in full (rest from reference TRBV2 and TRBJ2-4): EPEVTQTPSHQVTQMGQEVILRCVPISNHLYFYWYRQILGQKVEFLVSFYNNEISEKSEIFDDQFSVERPDGSNFTLKIRSTKLEDSAMYFCASQAAPTIQYFGAGTRLSVL.

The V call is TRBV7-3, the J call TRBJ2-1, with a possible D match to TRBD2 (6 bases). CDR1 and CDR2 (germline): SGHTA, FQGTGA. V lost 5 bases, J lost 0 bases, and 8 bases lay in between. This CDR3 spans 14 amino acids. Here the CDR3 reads CASSRGSSYNEQFF. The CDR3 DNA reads TGTGCCAGCAGCCGGGGGAGCTCCTACAATGAGCAGTTCTTC.

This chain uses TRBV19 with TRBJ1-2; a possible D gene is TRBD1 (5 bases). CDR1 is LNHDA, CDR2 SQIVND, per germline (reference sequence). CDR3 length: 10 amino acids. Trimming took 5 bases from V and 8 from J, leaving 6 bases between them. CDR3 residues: CASSQGGYTF. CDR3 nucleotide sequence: TGTGCCAGTAGTCAGGGCGGCTACACCTTC.

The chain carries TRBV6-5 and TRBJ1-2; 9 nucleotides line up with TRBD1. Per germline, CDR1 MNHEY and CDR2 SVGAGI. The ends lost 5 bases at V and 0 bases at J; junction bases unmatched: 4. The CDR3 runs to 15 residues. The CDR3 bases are TGTGCCAGCAGTCAGTACAGGGGGCCTAACTATGGCTACACCTTC. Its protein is CASSQYRGPNYGYTF.

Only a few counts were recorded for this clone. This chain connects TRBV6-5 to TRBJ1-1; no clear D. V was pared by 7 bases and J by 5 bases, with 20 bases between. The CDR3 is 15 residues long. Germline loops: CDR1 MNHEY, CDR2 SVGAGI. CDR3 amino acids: CASTEDRRETTEAFF. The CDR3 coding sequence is TGTGCCAGCACCGAGGACCGCCGGGAGACAACTGAAGCTTTCTTT.

The CDR3 region is CASSESGPGQRAEAFF. CDR3 bases: TGCGCCAGCAGTGAGTCGGGTCCAGGACAGAGGGCTGAAGCTTTCTTT. V gene TRBV10-1 combines with J gene TRBJ1-1, with a weak D call TRBD1 (6 bases). Trimming left V 0 bases short and J 6 bases short, with 17 bases between. The CDR3 has 16 residues. CDR1 and CDR2 from the germline V gene are WNHNN and SYGVQD (reference sequence).